Listed below are T cell receptor beta chains from one sample, sequenced in a study of graft-versus-host responses after intestinal transplantation. Libraries were prepared by immunoSEQ multiplex PCR; TCRdb keeps only in-frame clonotypes and omits some of them. Of around 67,000 clones in the sample, nearly 90% were seen once. Their antigens are not known. The sample was unstimulated CD8+ T cells sorted from spleen or lymph node cells, taken before transplant. The receptors shown here come from a human donor who was the organ donor for an intestinal transplant. Both conserved end residues are part of each CDR3.

TRBV19,CASSISLAGALTDTQYF
TRBV28,CASSLPRDRGDTEAFF
TRBV30,CASSGGYNEQFF
TRBV14,CASSQDEVSSAGEFQETQYF
TRBV4-3,CASSQVRGGGYGYTF
TRBV6-1,CAGRQGSSPLHF
TRBV4-2,CASSQGLAGGLNEQFF
TRBV15,CATSKDTGGKQFF
TRBV2,CATKGAGGFF
TRBV27,CASSPLAGGADTQYF
TRBV15,CATQTPGTGANVLTF
TRBV4-3,CASSQGQGAFSETQYF
TRBV10-3,CAISESVIGGGGEAFF
TRBV5-5,CASSPERGFVDQPQHF
TRBV4-1,CASSQEWVASGGVLLDEQFF
TRBV29-1,CSVPGTGVGYGYTF
TRBV27,CASSLRGGVIDTQYF
TRBV6-5,CASSPRTRPDTQYF
TRBV7-7,CASSLAGTGSSGANVLTF
TRBV4-1,CASSQDPLGASNEQFF
TRBV7-9,CASSSDRPISPLHF
TRBV15,CATSPELYSNQPQHF
TRBV5-6,CASSFDRGNTIYF
TRBV4-1,CASSQVALYGYTF
TRBV11-3,CASSPTDRGTGELFF
TRBV7-2,CASSLNRGGKYGYTF
TRBV13,CASSLGQERWEKLFF
TRBV1,CTSSHSRWRKTFRPQHF
TRBV4-3,CASSPRTPGLTGEFQETQYF
TRBV7-3,CASSLAGTADGYTF
TRBV7-2,CASSSDHRGLVAGELFF
TRBV15,CATSRDRGTGGSPLHF
TRBV16,CASSRDRLPMNTEAFF
TRBV7-2,CASSPDHRDTLGYGYTF
TRBV19,CASSDRTGANVLTF
TRBV28,CASSLGRNTEAFF
TRBV15,CATSRDRREDTEAFF
TRBV6-4,CASSDGTAFRDSPLHF
TRBV6-5,CASSPSEGNTEAFF
TRBV30,CAWSPLEGAREKLFF
TRBV4-1,CASSQRTVNQPQHF